These 8 T cell receptor beta chains share one sample of origin, sequenced in a study of control samples from healthy donors and cancer patients. Here immunoSEQ multiplex PCR was the method, and the copy in TCRdb shows in-frame clones only, minus some. The repertoire holds just over 150,000 clones, with 93% as singletons. Sequenced material: blood. These TCRs come from a man aged 50 to 59 in good health.

The gene calls are TRBV11-2 and TRBJ2-3, with TRBD2 identical over 7 bases. The V gene end was trimmed by 0 bases and the J gene end by 0 bases; junction bases not matched to a gene: 0. The CDR3 is made up of 15 amino acids. The germline V gene has CDR1 SGHAT and CDR2 FQNNGV. The CDR3, as DNA: TGTGCCAGCAGCTTAGATAGCGGGAGCACAGATACGCAGTATTTT. It codes for CASSLDSGSTDTQYF.

CDR3 in DNA: TGTGCCAGTAGTATGGTCGTTTACTACGAGCAGTACTTC. This codes for CASSMVVYYEQYF. The chain recombines TRBV19 with TRBJ2-7; D is undetermined. V lost 3 bases to trimming and J lost 3 bases, with 9 bases between them. The CDR3 has 13 residues. Germline-derived CDR1 and CDR2 are LNHDA and SQIVND (reference sequence). The variable domain in full, with the rest retrieved from reference TRBV19 and TRBJ2-7, is DGGITQSPKYLFRKEGQNVTLSCEQNLNHDAMYWYRQDPGQGLRLIYYSQIVNDFQKGDIAEGYSVSREKKESFPLTVTSAQKNPTAFYLCASSMVVYYEQYFGPGTRLTVT.

The V call is TRBV7-6, the J call TRBJ2-1, with 9 bases aligning to TRBD2. The V gene's germline CDR1 is SGHVS and CDR2 FNYEAQ. V gave up 1 base and J gave up 6 bases; unmatched junction bases: 7. CDR3 length equals 16 residues. The CDR3 spells CASSLGGAGGGNEQFF. The CDR3 nucleotides are TGTGCCAGCAGCTTAGGAGGAGCGGGAGGAGGCAATGAGCAGTTCTTC.

This chain connects TRBV29-1 to TRBJ1-1; TRBD1 agrees at 7 bases. V lost 4 bases to trimming and J lost 1 base; unmatched junction nucleotides: 3. The V gene's germline CDR1 is SQVTM and CDR2 ANQGSEA. This CDR3 comprises 13 residues. The CDR3 reads CSVGGQKNTEAFF. For the CDR3, the DNA is TGCAGCGTTGGGGGACAGAAGAACACTGAAGCTTTCTTT. The entire variable domain, with the rest obtained from reference TRBV29-1 and TRBJ1-1, is as follows: SAVISQKPSRDICQRGTSLTIQCQVDSQVTMMFWYRQQPGQSLTLIATANQGSEATYESGFVIDKFPISRPNLTFSTLTVSNMSPEDSSIYLCSVGGQKNTEAFFGQGTRLTVV.

This chain uses TRBV5-6 with TRBJ2-7; 10 bases map to TRBD2. V lost 0 bases, J lost 3 bases, and 6 bases stayed unmatched. Germline CDR1 reads SGHDT; CDR2 reads YYEEEE. The CDR3 runs to 16 residues. The CDR3, as DNA: TGTGCCAGCAGCTTGGTGGGGACTAGCGAGTTCTACGAGCAGTACTTC. This sequence encodes CASSLVGTSEFYEQYF. Using reference TRBV5-6 and TRBJ2-7 for the parts outside the CDR3, the full variable domain is DAGVTQSPTHLIKTRGQQVTLRCSPKSGHDTVSWYQQALGQGPQFIFQYYEEEERQRGNFPDRFSGHQFPNYSSELNVNALLLGDSALYLCASSLVGTSEFYEQYFGPGTRLTVT.

V usage is TRBV5-1 and J usage is TRBJ1-1; D perhaps matches TRBD1 (6 bases). Per the germline V gene, CDR1 is SGHRS and CDR2 is YFSETQ. The V end lost 1 base, the J end lost 2 bases, and 12 bases lay between the germline ends. The CDR3 spans 15 residues. CDR3 loop: CASSLQQGLNTEAFF. The CDR3 nucleotides are TGCGCCAGCAGCTTGCAGCAGGGGTTAAACACTGAAGCTTTCTTT.

Here the CDR3 DNA reads TGTGCCAGCAGCTTAGAGCGGGTTAGCTCCTACGAGCAGTACTTC. Amino acids: CASSLERVSSYEQYF. This chain uses TRBV11-2 with TRBJ2-7; TRBD2 might be the D (5 bases). V was trimmed by 0 bases and J by 0 bases, leaving 9 bases between them. CDR3 length: 15 residues. CDR1 and CDR2 from the germline V gene are SGHAT and FQNNGV.

The chain has TRBV18 and TRBJ2-2; the match to TRBD2 covers 7 bases. V dropped 6 bases and J dropped 1; count of bases not matched to a gene: 8. The CDR3 consists of 16 residues. The germline gives CDR1 KGHSH, CDR2 LQKENI. The CDR3 spells CASSKSGLQNTGELFF. The CDR3 DNA reads TGTGCCAGCTCTAAATCGGGACTACAGAACACCGGGGAGCTGTTTTTT.